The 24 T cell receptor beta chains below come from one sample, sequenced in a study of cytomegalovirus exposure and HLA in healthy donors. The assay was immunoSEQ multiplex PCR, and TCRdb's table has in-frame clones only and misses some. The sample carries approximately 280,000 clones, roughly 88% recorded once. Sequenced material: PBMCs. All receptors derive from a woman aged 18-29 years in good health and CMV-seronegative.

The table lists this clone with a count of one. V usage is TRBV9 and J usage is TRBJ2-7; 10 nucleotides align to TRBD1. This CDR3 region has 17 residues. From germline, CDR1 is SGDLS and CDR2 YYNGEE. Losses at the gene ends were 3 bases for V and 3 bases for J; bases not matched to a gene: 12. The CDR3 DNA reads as TGTGCCAGCAGCGCAGATGATGTCGGGACAGGGGACTACGAGCAGTACTTC. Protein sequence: CASSADDVGTGDYEQYF.

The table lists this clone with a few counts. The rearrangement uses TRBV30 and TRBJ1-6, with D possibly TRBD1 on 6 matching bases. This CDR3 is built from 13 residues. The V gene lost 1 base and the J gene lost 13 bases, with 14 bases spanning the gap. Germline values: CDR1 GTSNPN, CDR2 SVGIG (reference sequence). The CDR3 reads CAWSGQAVQPLHF. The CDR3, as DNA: TGTGCCTGGAGTGGACAGGCAGTCCAGCCCCTCCACTTT. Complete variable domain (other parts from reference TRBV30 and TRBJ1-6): SQTIHQWPATLVQPVGSPLSLECTVEGTSNPNLYWYRQAAGRGLQLLFYSVGIGQISSEVPQNLSASRPQDRQFILSSKKLLLSDSGFYLCAWSGQAVQPLHFGNGTRLTVT.

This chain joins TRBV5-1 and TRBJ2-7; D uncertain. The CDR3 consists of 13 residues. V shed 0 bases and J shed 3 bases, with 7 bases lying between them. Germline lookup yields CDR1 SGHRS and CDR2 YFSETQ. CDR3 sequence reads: CASSLAASYEQYF. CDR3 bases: TGCGCCAGCAGCTTGGCCGCCAGCTACGAGCAGTACTTC.

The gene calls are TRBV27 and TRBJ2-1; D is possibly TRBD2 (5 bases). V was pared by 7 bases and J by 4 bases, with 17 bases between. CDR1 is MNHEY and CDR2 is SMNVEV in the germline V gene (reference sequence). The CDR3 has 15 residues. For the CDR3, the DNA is TGTGCCAGCACCACGAGGGAAGACTTTTACAATGAGCAGTTCTTC. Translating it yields CASTTREDFYNEQFF.

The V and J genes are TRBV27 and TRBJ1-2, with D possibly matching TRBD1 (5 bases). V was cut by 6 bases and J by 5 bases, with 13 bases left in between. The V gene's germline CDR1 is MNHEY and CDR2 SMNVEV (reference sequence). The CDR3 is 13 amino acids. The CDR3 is CASSRGGLYGYTF. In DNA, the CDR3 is TGTGCCAGCAGCCGCGGGGGTCTTTATGGCTACACCTTC.

The DNA for the CDR3 is TGTGCCAGCAGACCGGGACAGCTAGTCTATGGCTACACCTTC. Protein: CASRPGQLVYGYTF. The chain is built from TRBV6-5 and TRBJ1-2; TRBD1 agrees at 7 bases. The V segment lost 6 bases and the J segment 4 bases; nucleotides outside the gene matches: 8. The germline CDR1 and CDR2 sequences are MNHEY and SVGAGI. CDR3 size: 14 residues.

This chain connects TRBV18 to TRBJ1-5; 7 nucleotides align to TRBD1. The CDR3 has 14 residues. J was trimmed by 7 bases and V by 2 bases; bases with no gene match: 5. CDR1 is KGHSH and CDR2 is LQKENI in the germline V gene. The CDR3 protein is CASSPGQVGQPQHF. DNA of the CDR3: TGTGCCAGCTCACCAGGACAGGTTGGACAGCCCCAGCATTTT.

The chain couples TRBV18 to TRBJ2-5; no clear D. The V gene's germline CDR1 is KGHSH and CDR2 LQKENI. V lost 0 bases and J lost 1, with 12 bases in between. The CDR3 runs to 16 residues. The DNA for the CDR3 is TGTGCCAGCTCACCACCCTTAAAACACCGCCAAGAGACCCAGTACTTC. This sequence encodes CASSPPLKHRQETQYF.

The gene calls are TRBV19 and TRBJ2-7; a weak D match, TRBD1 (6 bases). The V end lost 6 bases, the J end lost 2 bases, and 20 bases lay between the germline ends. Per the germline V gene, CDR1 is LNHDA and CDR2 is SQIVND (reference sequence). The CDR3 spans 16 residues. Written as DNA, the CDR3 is TGTGCCAGTAGCATCATTACAGGGTCTAGTCCCTACGAGCAGTACTTC. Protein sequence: CASSIITGSSPYEQYF.

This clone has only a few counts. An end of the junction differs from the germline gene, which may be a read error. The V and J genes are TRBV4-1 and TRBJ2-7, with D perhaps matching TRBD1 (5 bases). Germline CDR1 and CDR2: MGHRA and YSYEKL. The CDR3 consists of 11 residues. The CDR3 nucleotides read TGCGCCAGCAGCCAAGGGGGCAGGGAAGTTTTC. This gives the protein CASSQGGREVF.

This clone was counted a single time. The CDR3 coding sequence is TGCGCCAGCAGCCAAGGGACTAGCGGGAGTGGGGAGCAGTACTTC. This encodes CASSQGTSGSGEQYF. The chain is built from TRBV4-3 and TRBJ2-7; 13 bases are shared with TRBD2. V lost 1 base and J lost 7; bases outside the gene matches: 4. CDR1 is LGHNA, CDR2 YSLEER, per germline. The CDR3 is 15 residues long.

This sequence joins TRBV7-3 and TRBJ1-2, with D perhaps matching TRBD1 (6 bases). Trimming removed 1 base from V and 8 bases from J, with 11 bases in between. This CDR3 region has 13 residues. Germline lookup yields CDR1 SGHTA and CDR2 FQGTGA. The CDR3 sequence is CASSLIQGYGYTF. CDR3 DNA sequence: TGTGCCAGCAGCTTAATACAGGGCTACGGCTACACCTTC.

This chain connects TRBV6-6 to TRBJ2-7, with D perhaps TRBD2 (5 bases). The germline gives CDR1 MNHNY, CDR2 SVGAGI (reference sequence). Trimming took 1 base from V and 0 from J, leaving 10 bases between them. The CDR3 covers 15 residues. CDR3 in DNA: TGTGCCAGCAGTTACTTCTCTCGGGGCTCCTACGAGCAGTACTTC. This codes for CASSYFSRGSYEQYF.

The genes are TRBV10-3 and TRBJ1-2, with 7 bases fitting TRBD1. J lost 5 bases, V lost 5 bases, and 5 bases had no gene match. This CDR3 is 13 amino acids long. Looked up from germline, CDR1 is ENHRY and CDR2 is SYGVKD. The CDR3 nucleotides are TGTGCCATCAGTAACAGGGGAGCTTATGGCTACACCTTC. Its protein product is CAISNRGAYGYTF.

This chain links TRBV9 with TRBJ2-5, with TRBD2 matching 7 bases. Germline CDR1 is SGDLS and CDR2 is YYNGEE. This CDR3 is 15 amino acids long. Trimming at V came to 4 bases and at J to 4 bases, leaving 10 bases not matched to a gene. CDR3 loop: CASSTQTAGAETQYF. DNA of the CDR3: TGTGCCAGCAGCACACAGACGGCGGGAGCAGAGACCCAGTACTTC. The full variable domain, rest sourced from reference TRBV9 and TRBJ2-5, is DSGVTQTPKHLITATGQRVTLRCSPRSGDLSVYWYQQSLDQGLQFLIQYYNGEERAKGNILERFSAQQFPDLHSELNLSSLELGDSALYFCASSTQTAGAETQYFGPGTRLLVL.

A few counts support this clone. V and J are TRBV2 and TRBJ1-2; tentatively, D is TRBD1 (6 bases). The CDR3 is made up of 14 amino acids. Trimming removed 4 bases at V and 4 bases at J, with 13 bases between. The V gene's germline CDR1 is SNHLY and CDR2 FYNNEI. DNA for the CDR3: TGTGCCAGCAGTGGGGGACACCCGGGCTATGGCTACACCTTC. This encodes CASSGGHPGYGYTF.

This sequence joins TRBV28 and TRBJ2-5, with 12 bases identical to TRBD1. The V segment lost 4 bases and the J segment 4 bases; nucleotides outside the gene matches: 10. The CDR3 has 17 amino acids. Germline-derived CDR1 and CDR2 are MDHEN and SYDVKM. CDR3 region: CASSSLNRDRGLETQYF. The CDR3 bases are TGTGCCAGCAGTTCCCTCAACCGGGACAGGGGGCTAGAGACCCAGTACTTC.

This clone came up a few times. The CDR3 reads CASSAQGGSETQYF. CDR3 coding DNA: TGCGCCAGCAGTGCCCAGGGAGGTTCAGAGACCCAGTACTTC. The chain has TRBV10-1 and TRBJ2-5; possible D gene TRBD2, 6 bases. CDR1 and CDR2 (germline): WNHNN, SYGVQD (reference sequence). This CDR3 is built from 14 residues. V was shortened by 4 bases and J by 4 bases, with 13 bases between the two germline ends.

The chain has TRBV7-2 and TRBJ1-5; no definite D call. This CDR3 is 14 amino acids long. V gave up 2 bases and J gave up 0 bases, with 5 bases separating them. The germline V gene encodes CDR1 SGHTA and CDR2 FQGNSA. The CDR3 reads CASSLPDSNQPQHF. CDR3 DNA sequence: TGTGCCAGCAGCTTACCAGATAGCAATCAGCCCCAGCATTTT.

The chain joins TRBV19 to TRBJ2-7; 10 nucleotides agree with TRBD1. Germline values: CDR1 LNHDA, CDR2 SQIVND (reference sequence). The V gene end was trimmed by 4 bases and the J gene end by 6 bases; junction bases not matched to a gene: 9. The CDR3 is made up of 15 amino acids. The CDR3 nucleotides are TGTGCCAGTAGTAGTCGGGACAGGGGCTCCGGCGAGCAGTACTTC. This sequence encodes CASSSRDRGSGEQYF.

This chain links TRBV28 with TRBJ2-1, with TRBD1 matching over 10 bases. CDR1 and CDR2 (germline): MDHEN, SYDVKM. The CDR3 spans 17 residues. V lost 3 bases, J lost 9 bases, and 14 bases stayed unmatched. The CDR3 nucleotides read TGTGCCAGCAGTTTCTATTACCGGGACAGGGGAGAAGGTGAGCAGTTCTTC. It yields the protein CASSFYYRDRGEGEQFF.

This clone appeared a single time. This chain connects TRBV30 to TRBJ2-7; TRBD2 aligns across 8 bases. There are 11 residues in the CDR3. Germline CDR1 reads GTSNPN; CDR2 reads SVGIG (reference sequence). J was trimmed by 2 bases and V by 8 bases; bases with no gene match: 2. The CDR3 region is CAHGRAYEQYF. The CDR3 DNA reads TGTGCCCACGGGAGGGCCTACGAGCAGTACTTC.

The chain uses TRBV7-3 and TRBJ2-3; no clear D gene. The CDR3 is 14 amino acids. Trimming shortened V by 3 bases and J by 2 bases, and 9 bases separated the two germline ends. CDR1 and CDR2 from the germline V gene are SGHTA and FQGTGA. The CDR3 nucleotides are TGTGCCAGCAGCTTCAAACACACCACAGATACGCAGTATTTT. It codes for CASSFKHTTDTQYF.

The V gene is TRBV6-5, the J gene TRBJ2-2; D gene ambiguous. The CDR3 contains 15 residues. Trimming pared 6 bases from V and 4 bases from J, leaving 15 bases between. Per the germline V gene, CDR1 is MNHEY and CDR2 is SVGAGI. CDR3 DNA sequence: TGTGCCAGCAGCACTTTCGACTTTGGCACCGGGGAGCTGTTTTTT. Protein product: CASSTFDFGTGELFF.